These 32 T cell receptor beta chains were all obtained from the same sample, sequenced in a study of response to subunit inactivated influenza vaccine. Each CDR3 protein gets one entry after TCRdb re-called the RT-PCR reads with MiXCR. Of 500,000 to 750,000 distinct CDR3 sequences listed, 14% are singletons. The sample was PBMCs from blood, taken 11 to 12 days after vaccination. These TCRs come from a man in his fifties who received an inactivated influenza vaccine.

This clonotype occurred a few times. The V gene is TRBV7-9, the J gene TRBJ2-2, with 8 bases matching TRBD2. Per the germline V gene, CDR1 is SEHNR and CDR2 is FQNEAQ (reference sequence). V lost 10 bases and J lost 4; bases outside the gene matches: 8. The CDR3 spans 14 residues. The CDR3 nucleotides read TGTGCCACGAAGACTAGCGCTAGCACCGGGGAGCTGTTTTTT. Translated: CATKTSASTGELFF.

This clonotype showed up many times. The chain is built from TRBV5-1 and TRBJ2-1; TRBD1 aligns across 9 bases. J was trimmed by 6 bases and V by 0 bases; bases with no gene match: 4. The germline V gene has CDR1 SGHRS and CDR2 YFSETQ. The CDR3 contains 15 residues. DNA for the CDR3: TGCGCCAGCAGCTTGGGAGGACAGGGGACCAATGAGCAGTTCTTC. Protein: CASSLGGQGTNEQFF.

The gene calls are TRBV18 and TRBJ1-1; possible D gene TRBD1, 5 bases. Germline V gives CDR1 KGHSH, CDR2 LQKENI. There are 17 residues in the CDR3. Deletions cut 3 bases from V and 0 bases from J, with 17 bases between. CDR3 nucleotide sequence: TGTGCCAGCTCACCTGGGGTTACCGGGACGGTGAACACTGAAGCTTTCTTT. This translates into CASSPGVTGTVNTEAFF.

This clonotype has just a few counts. V usage is TRBV7-6 and J usage is TRBJ2-3, with 12 bases identical to TRBD2. V lost 0 bases and J lost 4; bases outside the gene matches: 2. Per germline, CDR1 SGHVS and CDR2 FNYEAQ. The CDR3 spans 16 residues. The CDR3 here is CASSLAASGRADTQYF. The CDR3 DNA follows: TGTGCCAGCAGCTTAGCGGCTAGCGGGAGGGCAGATACGCAGTATTTT.

Only a few counts were recorded for this clonotype. The chain joins TRBV5-6 to TRBJ2-5; 7 bases match TRBD1. Germline V gene data show CDR1 as SGHDT and CDR2 as YYEEEE. CDR3 length: 15 residues. V gave up 4 bases and J gave up 1 base; unmatched junction bases: 7. In DNA, the CDR3 is TGTGCCAGCAGCGCACTACAGGGGTTCCAAGAGACCCAGTACTTC. Translation: CASSALQGFQETQYF.

This rearrangement joins TRBV4-1 to TRBJ2-5; 7 positions agree with TRBD1. J lost 3 bases, V lost 0 bases, and 7 bases had no gene match. This CDR3 is 16 amino acids long. Germline loops: CDR1 MGHRA, CDR2 YSYEKL. Here the CDR3 DNA reads TGCGCCAGCAGCCAAGATGCGACAGGGATGAAAGAGACCCAGTACTTC. It specifies CASSQDATGMKETQYF.

This rearrangement joins TRBV20-1 to TRBJ2-7; D is ambiguous. V was shortened by 2 bases and J by 7 bases, with 15 bases between the two germline ends. The CDR3 loop spans 13 amino acids. Per the germline V gene, CDR1 is DFQATT and CDR2 is SNEGSKA (reference sequence). The CDR3 bases are TGCAGTGCTAGACCCGACCCCACCCGGGAGCAGTACTTC. It encodes CSARPDPTREQYF.

For the CDR3, the DNA is TGTGCCAGCAGCTTAGCCGGGAGAAGTAGAAATGAGCAGTTCTTC. Translation gives CASSLAGRSRNEQFF. The J gene is TRBJ2-1, the V gene TRBV11-2; the D gene is possibly TRBD2 (6 bases). The CDR3 loop spans 15 amino acids. V dropped 1 base and J dropped 7 bases, with 14 bases sitting between them. Germline V lookup: CDR1 SGHAT, CDR2 FQNNGV.

This clonotype has only a few counts. The CDR3 loop is CASRRQGRDTEAFF. In DNA, the CDR3 is TGTGCCAGCAGGCGACAGGGTCGAGACACTGAAGCTTTCTTT. J is TRBJ1-1 and V is TRBV7-9, with 7 bases fitting TRBD1. The junction had 7 bases not matched to a gene; V was cut back by 6 bases and J by 3 bases. The CDR3 covers 14 residues. CDR1 and CDR2 from the germline V gene are SEHNR and FQNEAQ (reference sequence).

This clonotype was seen a handful of times. The chain couples TRBV6-5 to TRBJ1-1; no clear D. V was shortened by 0 bases and J by 1 base, with 9 bases between the two germline ends. Germline assignment: CDR1 MNHEY and CDR2 SVGAGI. There are 15 residues in the CDR3. The CDR3 protein is CASSYSGMSNTEAFF. The CDR3 nucleotides are TGTGCCAGCAGTTACTCGGGCATGTCGAACACTGAAGCTTTCTTT.

The chain joins TRBV28 to TRBJ2-1, with 12 bases lining up with TRBD2. V gave up 4 bases and J gave up 3 bases; unmatched junction bases: 4. The germline V gene encodes CDR1 MDHEN and CDR2 SYDVKM. This CDR3 contains 16 residues. Here the CDR3 reads CASSSWTSGIYNEQFF. In DNA form, the CDR3 reads TGTGCCAGCAGTTCCTGGACTAGCGGGATCTACAATGAGCAGTTCTTC.

The sample holds a few counts of this clonotype. This rearrangement joins TRBV4-2 to TRBJ2-1; 7 bases are a match to TRBD1. This CDR3 has 14 residues. The germline V gene has CDR1 LGHNA and CDR2 YNFKEQ. The ends lost 1 base at V and 9 bases at J; junction bases unmatched: 6. DNA of the CDR3: TGTGCCAGCAGCCAAGTTAAACAGGGGACTGAGCAGTTCTTC. It yields the protein CASSQVKQGTEQFF.

This clonotype was detected a few times. This chain joins TRBV7-2 and TRBJ2-2; tentatively, D is TRBD2 (6 bases). The CDR3 has 15 amino acids. Germline CDR1 and CDR2: SGHTA and FQGNSA. The V end lost 3 bases, the J end lost 6 bases, and 14 bases lay between the germline ends. CDR3 in amino acids: CASSLVSGSPGELFF. DNA of the CDR3: TGTGCCAGCAGCTTGGTGTCCGGGAGCCCCGGGGAGCTGTTTTTT.

The chain uses TRBV30 and TRBJ1-1; 8 bases are a match to TRBD1. V lost 6 bases to trimming and J lost 3 bases; unmatched junction nucleotides: 9. Germline CDR1 reads GTSNPN; CDR2 reads SVGIG (reference sequence). The CDR3 contains 14 residues. This CDR3 is CACAPGGRHTEAFF. For the CDR3, the DNA is TGTGCCTGCGCGCCAGGGGGCAGGCACACTGAAGCTTTCTTT.

This rearrangement joins TRBV4-2 to TRBJ2-5, with D possibly being TRBD2 (6 bases). Deletions cut 6 bases from V and 5 bases from J, with 16 bases between. The CDR3 is 14 residues long. The V gene's germline CDR1 is LGHNA and CDR2 YNFKEQ. The CDR3 region is CASRPGSPGETQYF. CDR3 nucleotide sequence: TGTGCCAGCAGACCCGGGAGCCCCGGGGAGACCCAGTACTTC.

The sample holds many counts of this clonotype. The J gene is TRBJ1-3, the V gene TRBV7-9; 9 nucleotides agree with TRBD1. V lost 5 bases and J lost 3; bases outside the gene matches: 8. The V gene's germline CDR1 is SEHNR and CDR2 FQNEAQ (reference sequence). The CDR3 sequence is 16 residues long. CDR3 protein: CASSDPGQGHGNTIYF. The CDR3, as DNA: TGTGCCAGCAGCGACCCGGGACAGGGCCATGGAAACACCATATATTTT.

This clonotype was observed many times. This chain's CDR3 is CASSQTGGNEKLFF. CDR3 coding DNA: TGCGCCAGCAGCCAGACAGGGGGCAATGAAAAACTGTTTTTT. The rearrangement links TRBV5-1 to TRBJ1-4; the match to TRBD1 covers 10 bases. CDR1 SGHRS and CDR2 YFSETQ come from the germline V gene. The V gene end was trimmed by 4 bases and the J gene end by 5 bases; junction bases not matched to a gene: 2. CDR3 size: 14 residues. Complete variable domain (other parts from reference TRBV5-1 and TRBJ1-4): KAGVTQTPRYLIKTRGQQVTLSCSPISGHRSVSWYQQTPGQGLQFLFEYFSETQRNKGNFPGRFSGRQFSNSRSEMNVSTLELGDSALYLCASSQTGGNEKLFFGSGTQLSVL.

The chain carries TRBV28 and TRBJ2-3, with a tentative D call TRBD2 (5 bases). V was trimmed by 3 bases and J by 2 bases, leaving 12 bases between them. The CDR3 has 15 amino acids. Germline V gene data show CDR1 as MDHEN and CDR2 as SYDVKM. The CDR3, as DNA: TGTGCCAGCAGTTTTATTAGCGCATCCACAGATACGCAGTATTTT. It is translated as CASSFISASTDTQYF. The variable domain in full, with the rest retrieved from reference TRBV28 and TRBJ2-3, is DVKVTQSSRYLVKRTGEKVFLECVQDMDHENMFWYRQDPGLGLRLIYFSYDVKMKEKGDIPEGYSVSREKKERFSLILESASTNQTSMYLCASSFISASTDTQYFGPGTRLTVL.

This clonotype was recorded at least ten times. This rearrangement joins TRBV12-3 or TRBV12-4 to TRBJ2-1; 11 nucleotides agree with TRBD1. The CDR3 has 15 amino acids. V shed 9 bases, J shed 9 bases, and the junction held 13 bases outside the gene matches. CDR3 in DNA: TGTGCCAGTGGGAGGTCGGGACAGGGGGTTGTTGAGCAGTTCTTC. This sequence encodes CASGRSGQGVVEQFF.

V and J are TRBV12-3 or TRBV12-4 and TRBJ2-7; no clear D. The V and J ends lost 6 bases and 6 bases respectively, with 12 bases between them. The CDR3 runs 12 residues. The CDR3, as DNA: TGTGCCAGCAGCTTCCTACAAGGCGAGCAGTACTTC. It specifies CASSFLQGEQYF.

This clonotype was detected only a few times. This chain links TRBV19 with TRBJ2-4; D possibly uses TRBD1 or TRBD2 (5 bases each). Trimming pared 7 bases from V and 7 bases from J, leaving 14 bases between. Germline assignment: CDR1 LNHDA and CDR2 SQIVND (reference sequence). This CDR3 has 13 amino acids. The DNA for the CDR3 is TGTGCCAGTACGGGTGCTTGGGGGAACATTCAGTACTTC. This gives the protein CASTGAWGNIQYF.

The rearrangement uses TRBV6-1 and TRBJ1-1; D uncertain. CDR3 length: 12 residues. Trimming took 7 bases from V and 1 from J, leaving 7 bases between them. CDR1 MNHNS and CDR2 SASEGT come from the germline V gene. CDR3 in amino acids: CASTKGNTEAFF. DNA of the CDR3: TGTGCCAGCACCAAAGGGAACACTGAAGCTTTCTTT.

V is TRBV24-1 and J is TRBJ2-3; 11 nucleotides line up with TRBD2. This CDR3 is built from 17 residues. Trimming cost V 6 bases and J 3 bases; bases outside gene matches: 10. From germline, CDR1 is KGHDR and CDR2 SFDVKD. CDR3 sequence reads: CATSNPTTSGGTDTQYF. The CDR3 DNA follows: TGTGCCACCAGTAACCCCACTACTAGCGGGGGTACAGATACGCAGTATTTT.

This clonotype was detected only a few times. V usage is TRBV9 and J usage is TRBJ2-7; weak D call: TRBD2 (5 bases). The germline V gene has CDR1 SGDLS and CDR2 YYNGEE. The CDR3 is 15 amino acids. Trimming cost V 4 bases and J 0 bases, with 14 bases left between them. In DNA, the CDR3 is TGTGCCAGCAGCCTAGGAGTTGCGGGCTCCTACGAGCAGTACTTC. Translating it yields CASSLGVAGSYEQYF.

The chain uses TRBV28 and TRBJ2-7, with D unresolved. This CDR3 has 13 residues. Germline loops: CDR1 MDHEN, CDR2 SYDVKM. Trimming took 5 bases from V and 0 from J, leaving 8 bases between them. The CDR3, as DNA: TGTGCCAGCAGTCCCCGGCCCTCCTACGAGCAGTACTTC. It is translated as CASSPRPSYEQYF.

CDR3 sequence: CSVEVVPGGETQYF. The DNA for the CDR3 is TGCAGCGTTGAGGTTGTTCCGGGTGGGGAGACCCAGTACTTC. This sequence joins TRBV29-1 and TRBJ2-5; no firm D call. The CDR3 consists of 14 residues. The V gene lost 3 bases and the J gene lost 5 bases, with 16 bases spanning the gap. Germline V gene lookup returns CDR1 SQVTM and CDR2 ANQGSEA.

This clonotype was counted between two and nine times. V is TRBV28 and J is TRBJ2-7, with D uncertain. Germline V gives CDR1 MDHEN, CDR2 SYDVKM. This CDR3 is 12 amino acids long. V lost 5 bases and J lost 6, with 11 bases in between. This chain's CDR3 is CASSVQVGEQYF. Written as DNA, the CDR3 is TGTGCCAGCAGTGTTCAGGTTGGCGAGCAGTACTTC.

The chain joins TRBV24-1 to TRBJ2-1; TRBD1 matches 10 bases. This CDR3 is 16 amino acids long. After removal of 2 bases from V and 11 bases from J, the junction contained 11 bases not matched to a gene. Germline assignment: CDR1 KGHDR and CDR2 SFDVKD. CDR3 loop: CATSDWAVTGGGKQFF. CDR3 bases: TGTGCCACCAGTGATTGGGCCGTGACAGGGGGCGGTAAGCAGTTCTTC.

This clonotype was detected many times. J is TRBJ2-7 and V is TRBV5-6, with D possibly matching TRBD1 (6 bases). Trimming cost V 0 bases and J 6 bases, with 25 bases left between them. The CDR3 is 18 amino acids. In germline, CDR1 is SGHDT, CDR2 YYEEEE. The CDR3: CASSLVFRNTGTGPEQYF. The CDR3 DNA is TGTGCCAGCAGCTTGGTTTTTAGGAACACAGGGACGGGGCCCGAGCAGTACTTC.

The V and J genes are TRBV15 and TRBJ2-7; weak D call: TRBD1 (6 bases). The CDR3 loop spans 16 amino acids. With 5 bases removed from V and 1 base from J, the gap between germline ends came to 18 bases. Germline-derived CDR1 and CDR2 are LNHNV and YYDKDF (reference sequence). This CDR3 reads CATSVYVGDRSYEQYF. DNA of the CDR3: TGTGCCACCAGCGTGTATGTGGGAGACAGGTCCTACGAGCAGTACTTC.

This chain uses TRBV29-1 with TRBJ2-7; the match to TRBD1 covers 7 bases. CDR3 size: 15 residues. After removal of 0 bases from V and 2 bases from J, the junction contained 7 bases not matched to a gene. In germline, CDR1 is SQVTM, CDR2 ANQGSEA. The CDR3: CSVEDQGQGAYEQYF. As DNA, the CDR3 is TGCAGCGTTGAAGATCAAGGGCAGGGGGCCTACGAGCAGTACTTC.

The rearrangement joins TRBV20-1 to TRBJ2-1, with D perhaps TRBD1 (7 bases). This CDR3 spans 14 amino acids. V lost 3 bases, J lost 7 bases, and 16 bases lay in between. Germline-derived CDR1 and CDR2 are DFQATT and SNEGSKA (reference sequence). CDR3 in amino acids: CSASNQQGRNEQFF. The CDR3 DNA sequence: TGCAGTGCTAGTAATCAACAGGGGAGGAATGAGCAGTTCTTC.